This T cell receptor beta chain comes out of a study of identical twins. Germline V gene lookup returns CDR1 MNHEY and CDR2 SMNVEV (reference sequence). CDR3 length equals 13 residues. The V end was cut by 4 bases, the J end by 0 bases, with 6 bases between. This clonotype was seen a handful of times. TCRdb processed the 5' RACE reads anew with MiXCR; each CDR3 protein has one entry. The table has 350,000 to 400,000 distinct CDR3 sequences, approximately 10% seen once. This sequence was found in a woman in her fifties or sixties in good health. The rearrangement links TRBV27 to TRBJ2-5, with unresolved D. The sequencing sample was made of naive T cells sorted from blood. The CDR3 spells CASSSPYQETQYF. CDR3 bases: TGTGCCAGCAGTTCCCCGTACCAAGAGACCCAGTACTTC.